This T cell receptor (beta chain) was recovered during a study of regulatory T cells in long-lasting Graves disease. The study's findings and limits: Thyroid tissue went unexamined; only peripheral blood was analyzed.

In building TCR beta libraries, iRepertoire HTBI primers were used together with Arm-PCR of CDR3 regions. In the authors' workflow: Roughly 65 TRBV and around 15 TRBJ segments were identified across samples. TCRdb reprocessed the multiplex PCR reads via MiXCR and lists one record per CDR3 protein. In this record, the V and J calls reflect TCRdb's handling and not the investigators' own analysis. The sample lists roughly 450,000 distinct CDR3 sequences; about 20% were seen once. Details on this clonotype: Its antigen is unknown.

Time point defined: persistent/refractory GD, antithyroid drugs over 5 years with positive TRAb. PBMC-derived RNA was used for the TCR library. A roughly 9-milliliter sample of peripheral blood was drawn into EDTA tubes. The specimen was peripheral blood mononuclear cells (PBMCs), collected when the disease was refractory, from a patient treated with antithyroid drugs. The TCR originated in a female donor with Graves disease.

CDR3 coding DNA: TGTGCCACCAGCCCGGGAGGTACGAACACCGGGGAGCTGTTTTTT. The encoded protein is CATSPGGTNTGELFF. The gene calls are TRBV15 and TRBJ2-2; TRBD2 aligns across 7 bases. The CDR3 length is 15 residues. In germline, CDR1 is LNHNV, CDR2 YYDKDF (reference sequence). The V gene end was trimmed by 5 bases and the J gene end by 0 bases; junction bases not matched to a gene: 3.